This entry features one T cell receptor beta chain sequence. The data were obtained in a study of blood T cell repertoires in COVID-19. Study background: Samples of COVID-19 (acute and convalescent) were obtained from the United States, Italy and Spain. T cells, B-cell-depleted T cells, or PBMCs supplied cDNA or gDNA.

Some clones are missing from TCRdb's copy, which holds only in-frame ones; the method was immunoSEQ multiplex PCR. The data hold about 61,000 clones, with roughly 86% observed a single time. The CDR3 extends over 13 amino acids. The germline CDR1 and CDR2 sequences are SQVTM and ANQGSEA. The ends were cut back, 7 bases at V and 0 bases at J, with 10 bases in the middle. The origin of this receptor is a human donor in a cohort sampled during active COVID-19. The V call is TRBV29-1, the J call TRBJ2-1, with D unresolved. Sample: peripheral blood. The CDR3 bases are TGCAGCGCTGTCTGGAGCTCCTACAATGAGCAGTTCTTC. Protein: CSAVWSSYNEQFF.